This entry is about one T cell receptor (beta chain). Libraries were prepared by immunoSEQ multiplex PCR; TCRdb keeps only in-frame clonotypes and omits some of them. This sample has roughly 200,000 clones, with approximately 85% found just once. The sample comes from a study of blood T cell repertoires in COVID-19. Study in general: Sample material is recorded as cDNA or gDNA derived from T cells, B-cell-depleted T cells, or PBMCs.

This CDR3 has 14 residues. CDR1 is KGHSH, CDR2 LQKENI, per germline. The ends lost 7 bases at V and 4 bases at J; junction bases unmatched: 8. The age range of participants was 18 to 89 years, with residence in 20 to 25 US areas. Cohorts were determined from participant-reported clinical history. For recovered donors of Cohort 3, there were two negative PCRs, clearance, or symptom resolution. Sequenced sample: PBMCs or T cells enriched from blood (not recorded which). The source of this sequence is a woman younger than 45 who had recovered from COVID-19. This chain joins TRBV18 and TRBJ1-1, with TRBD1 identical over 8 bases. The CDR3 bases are TGTGCCAGCTTCCTAGGACAGGGACTCACTGAAGCTTTCTTT. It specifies CASFLGQGLTEAFF.